The 22 T cell receptor beta chains below all came from one sample that was sequenced in a study of blood T cell repertoires in COVID-19. Only in-frame clones appear in the TCRdb table, and some are missing; sequencing was by immunoSEQ multiplex PCR. In the table there are 60,000 or so clones, 70% to 85% of which are singletons. The material sequenced was peripheral blood. These receptor sequences come from a man aged 55 to 69 with acute or convalescent COVID-19.

The genes are TRBV5-1 and TRBJ1-2, with D uncertain. The germline V gene has CDR1 SGHRS and CDR2 YFSETQ. V was trimmed by 2 bases and J by 2 bases, leaving 7 bases between them. The CDR3 loop spans 13 amino acids. CDR3 protein: CASSFTQNYGYTF. CDR3 nucleotide sequence: TGCGCCAGCAGCTTTACGCAGAACTATGGCTACACCTTC.

The chain couples TRBV6-1 to TRBJ2-1, with D unclear. The CDR3 runs to 12 residues. V was shortened by 2 bases and J by 11 bases, with 10 bases between the two germline ends. Per germline, CDR1 MNHNS and CDR2 SASEGT. The CDR3 DNA follows: TGTGCCAGCAGTGAAACCCGACAAAAGCAGTTCTTC. Translation gives CASSETRQKQFF.

The chain links TRBV7-6 to TRBJ2-7; tentative D call: TRBD1 (6 bases). The ends were cut back, 2 bases at V and 2 bases at J, with 7 bases in the middle. This CDR3 region has 13 residues. The germline V gene has CDR1 SGHVS and CDR2 FNYEAQ. CDR3 bases: TGTGCCAGCAGCTTAAACAGGGCCTACGAGCAGTACTTC. Translating gives CASSLNRAYEQYF.

The chain uses TRBV11-1 and TRBJ1-1; 9 positions match TRBD1. V lost 3 bases and J lost 5; bases outside the gene matches: 7. CDR1 is SGHAT and CDR2 is FQDESV in the germline V gene (reference sequence). The length of the CDR3 is 15 residues. The CDR3 DNA follows: TGTGCCAGCAGCTTGGGGACAGGGAAAAGGACTGAAGCTTTCTTT. It specifies CASSLGTGKRTEAFF.

The rearrangement uses TRBV19 and TRBJ1-5; D unresolved. Germline values: CDR1 LNHDA, CDR2 SQIVND (reference sequence). There are 14 residues in the CDR3. Trimming took 5 bases from V and 3 from J, leaving 11 bases between them. DNA of the CDR3: TGTGCCAGTAGTGACCGGGTAATCAATCAGCCCCAGCATTTT. As protein: CASSDRVINQPQHF.

This sequence joins TRBV5-1 and TRBJ2-5; 8 bases map to TRBD2. In germline, CDR1 is SGHRS, CDR2 YFSETQ. The CDR3 contains 20 residues. Trimming removed 0 bases from V and 5 bases from J; junction bases left unmatched: 21. CDR3 coding DNA: TGCGCCAGCAGCTTGGCCGACCGGACTGATATCGGGGGGGCCTGGGAGACCCAGTACTTC. Translation gives CASSLADRTDIGGAWETQYF. Filled out from reference TRBV5-1 and TRBJ2-5, the complete variable domain reads KAGVTQTPRYLIKTRGQQVTLSCSPISGHRSVSWYQQTPGQGLQFLFEYFSETQRNKGNFPGRFSGRQFSNSRSEMNVSTLELGDSALYLCASSLADRTDIGGAWETQYFGPGTRLLVL.

This sequence joins TRBV6-6 and TRBJ2-7; TRBD1 is a possible D gene (6 bases). Germline lookup yields CDR1 MNHNY and CDR2 SVGAGI (reference sequence). Trimming shortened V by 6 bases and J by 7 bases, and 19 bases separated the two germline ends. The CDR3 sequence is 14 residues long. CDR3 in amino acids: CASRFQGSQGEQYF. CDR3 sequence (DNA): TGTGCCAGCAGATTCCAGGGGTCCCAGGGAGAGCAGTACTTC.

The chain carries TRBV24-1 and TRBJ2-1, with a possible D match to TRBD2 (7 bases). CDR1 is KGHDR and CDR2 is SFDVKD in the germline V gene. V was cut by 7 bases and J by 5 bases, with 14 bases left in between. The CDR3 length is 14 residues. CDR3 sequence: CATRLREGDNEQFF. CDR3 sequence (DNA): TGTGCCACCAGGCTCAGGGAGGGGGACAATGAGCAGTTCTTC.

The chain is built from TRBV5-6 and TRBJ1-1; weak D call: TRBD1 (6 bases). The V gene's germline CDR1 is SGHDT and CDR2 YYEEEE. The CDR3 has 15 amino acids. Trimming took off 4 bases at V and 2 bases at J, with 15 bases between the two ends. This CDR3 is CASSLPDRGNTEAFF. Here the CDR3 DNA reads TGTGCCAGCAGCCTGCCGGACAGAGGAAACACTGAAGCTTTCTTT.

The chain employs TRBV19 and TRBJ2-3; D uncertain. Germline CDR1 is LNHDA and CDR2 is SQIVND (reference sequence). V was clipped by 5 bases and J by 2 bases, with 14 bases between them. This CDR3 spans 15 amino acids. CDR3: CASSLPPPSTDTQYF. CDR3 DNA: TGTGCCAGTAGTCTACCCCCTCCATCCACAGATACGCAGTATTTT.

CDR3 sequence: CASSRTGVKTEAFF. In nucleotides, the CDR3 is TGTGCCAGCAGCCGGACAGGGGTTAAAACTGAAGCTTTCTTT. The chain joins TRBV6-5 to TRBJ1-1, with TRBD1 matching over 9 bases. This CDR3 region has 14 residues. Germline V CDR1 and CDR2: MNHEY, SVGAGI. Trimming cost V 6 bases and J 5 bases; bases outside gene matches: 7.

V is TRBV12-5 and J is TRBJ2-2; 10 bases are shared with TRBD1. The CDR3 totals 18 residues. The V gene end was trimmed by 2 bases and the J gene end by 5 bases; junction bases not matched to a gene: 11. The germline V gene has CDR1 LGHNT and CDR2 FRNRAP. The CDR3 sequence is CASGLPRDRGFTTGELFF. CDR3 nucleotide sequence: TGTGCTAGTGGTTTGCCGAGGGACAGGGGCTTTACTACCGGGGAGCTGTTTTTT.

J is TRBJ1-4 and V is TRBV7-9; D might be TRBD1 (6 bases). Germline CDR1 is SEHNR and CDR2 is FQNEAQ (reference sequence). Trimming stripped 5 bases from V and 6 bases from J, with 22 bases between. There are 17 residues in the CDR3. The DNA for the CDR3 is TGTGCCAGCAGCCCCCCCGGTTGGGGGGGCAAGGATGAAAAACTGTTTTTT. It codes for CASSPPGWGGKDEKLFF. The complete variable domain, with remaining parts taken from reference TRBV7-9 and TRBJ1-4, reads DTGVSQNPRHKITKRGQNVTFRCDPISEHNRLYWYRQTLGQGPEFLTYFQNEAQLEKSRLLSDRFSAERPKGSFSTLEIQRTEQGDSAMYLCASSPPGWGGKDEKLFFGSGTQLSVL.

This clone was detected only a few times. The V and J genes are TRBV5-1 and TRBJ2-3; 12 positions agree with TRBD2. This CDR3 region has 16 residues. Germline assignment: CDR1 SGHRS and CDR2 YFSETQ. The J segment lost 2 bases and the V segment lost 0 bases, leaving 1 base of the junction unmatched. In DNA form, the CDR3 reads TGCGCCAGCAGCTTGGGACTAGCGGGGGACACAGATACGCAGTATTTT. It is translated as CASSLGLAGDTDTQYF.

The chain employs TRBV27 and TRBJ1-5; 10 bases are shared with TRBD1. The V segment lost 5 bases and the J segment 7 bases; nucleotides outside the gene matches: 5. Germline CDR1 MNHEY, CDR2 SMNVEV (reference sequence). This CDR3 comprises 14 residues. DNA for the CDR3: TGTGCCAGCAGTGTACCGGGACAGGGGCAGCCCCAGCATTTT. It encodes CASSVPGQGQPQHF.

The CDR3 loop reads CASSPYRESHSPLHF. The CDR3 bases are TGTGCCAGCTCACCGTACAGGGAATCACATTCACCCCTCCACTTT. The genes are TRBV18 and TRBJ1-6; D is possibly TRBD1 (6 bases). Germline V CDR1 and CDR2: KGHSH, LQKENI. V was cut by 3 bases and J by 8 bases, with 14 bases left in between. The CDR3 runs 15 residues.

The rearrangement uses TRBV5-1 and TRBJ1-6; 11 bases align to TRBD1. J lost 9 bases, V lost 4 bases, and 3 bases had no gene match. The CDR3 covers 14 residues. Germline CDR1 and CDR2: SGHRS and YFSETQ. In DNA form, the CDR3 reads TGCGCCAGCAGCGGACAGGGGGCGGGTTCACCCCTCCACTTT. This codes for CASSGQGAGSPLHF.

This sequence joins TRBV24-1 and TRBJ2-3; tentative D call: TRBD1 (8 bases). Germline CDR1 KGHDR, CDR2 SFDVKD. The ends were cut back, 3 bases at V and 3 bases at J, with 15 bases in the middle. The CDR3 is made up of 16 amino acids. The CDR3 region has the DNA TGTGCCACCAGTGATCGTACAGGGGGGGGGACAGATACGCAGTATTTT. This translates into CATSDRTGGGTDTQYF.

The V gene is TRBV28, the J gene TRBJ1-3, with D perhaps TRBD1 (6 bases). This CDR3 has 14 amino acids. V dropped 6 bases and J dropped 2 bases, with 11 bases sitting between them. Germline V gene data show CDR1 as MDHEN and CDR2 as SYDVKM. The CDR3 loop is CASSLAGAGNTIYF. As DNA, the CDR3 is TGTGCCAGCAGCCTGGCAGGGGCTGGAAACACCATATATTTT.

For the CDR3, the DNA is TGTGCCAGCAGCCCACAGGGGGATAATGAAAAACTGTTTTTT. Amino acid sequence: CASSPQGDNEKLFF. The chain has TRBV7-9 and TRBJ1-4; 8 bases fit TRBD1. V dropped 5 bases and J dropped 4; count of bases not matched to a gene: 3. Germline V gene data show CDR1 as SEHNR and CDR2 as FQNEAQ (reference sequence). The CDR3 consists of 14 residues.

The chain couples TRBV7-7 to TRBJ2-2; D possibly corresponds to TRBD2 (5 bases). Deletions cut 5 bases from V and 1 base from J, with 11 bases between. CDR1 and CDR2 (germline): SSHAT, FNYEAQ (reference sequence). There are 15 residues in the CDR3. As DNA, the CDR3 is TGTGCCAGCAGCGCCTCCCGGGGGAACACCGGGGAGCTGTTTTTT. Its protein product is CASSASRGNTGELFF.

This clone was picked up a small number of times. The CDR3, as DNA: TGTGCCAGCAGCTTAACTTCCTCGACCATATATTTT. Translation: CASSLTSSTIYF. The chain links TRBV7-9 to TRBJ1-3; D not certain. The CDR3 covers 12 residues. The germline CDR1 and CDR2 sequences are SEHNR and FQNEAQ (reference sequence). V lost 2 bases and J lost 10, with 9 bases in between. The whole variable domain, remainder taken from reference TRBV7-9 and TRBJ1-3, is DTGVSQNPRHKITKRGQNVTFRCDPISEHNRLYWYRQTLGQGPEFLTYFQNEAQLEKSRLLSDRFSAERPKGSFSTLEIQRTEQGDSAMYLCASSLTSSTIYFGEGSWLTVV.